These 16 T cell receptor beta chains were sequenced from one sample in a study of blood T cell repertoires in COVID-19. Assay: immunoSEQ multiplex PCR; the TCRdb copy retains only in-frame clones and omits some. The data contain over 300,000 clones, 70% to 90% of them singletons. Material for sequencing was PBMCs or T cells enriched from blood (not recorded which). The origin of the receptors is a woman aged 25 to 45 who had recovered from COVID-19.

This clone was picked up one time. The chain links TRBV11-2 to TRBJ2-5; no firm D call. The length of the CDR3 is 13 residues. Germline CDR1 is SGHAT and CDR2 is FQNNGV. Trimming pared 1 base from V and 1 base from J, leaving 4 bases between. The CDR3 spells CASSLGPQETQYF. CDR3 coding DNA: TGTGCCAGCAGCTTAGGGCCCCAAGAGACCCAGTACTTC.

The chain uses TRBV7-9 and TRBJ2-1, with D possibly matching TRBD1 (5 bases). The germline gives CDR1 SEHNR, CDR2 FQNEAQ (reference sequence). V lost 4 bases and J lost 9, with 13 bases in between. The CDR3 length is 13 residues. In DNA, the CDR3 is TGTGCCAGCAGCTCACGATGGGGCACTGAGCAGTTCTTC. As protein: CASSSRWGTEQFF. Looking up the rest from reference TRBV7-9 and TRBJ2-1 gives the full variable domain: DTGVSQNPRHKITKRGQNVTFRCDPISEHNRLYWYRQTLGQGPEFLTYFQNEAQLEKSRLLSDRFSAERPKGSFSTLEIQRTEQGDSAMYLCASSSRWGTEQFFGPGTRLTVL.

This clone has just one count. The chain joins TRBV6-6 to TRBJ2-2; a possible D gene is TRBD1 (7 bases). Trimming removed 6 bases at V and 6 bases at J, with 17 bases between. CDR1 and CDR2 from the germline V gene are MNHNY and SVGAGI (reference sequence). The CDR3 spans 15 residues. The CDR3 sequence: CASRGGAGQAGELFF. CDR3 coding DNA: TGTGCCAGCAGGGGGGGAGCCGGACAGGCCGGGGAGCTGTTTTTT.

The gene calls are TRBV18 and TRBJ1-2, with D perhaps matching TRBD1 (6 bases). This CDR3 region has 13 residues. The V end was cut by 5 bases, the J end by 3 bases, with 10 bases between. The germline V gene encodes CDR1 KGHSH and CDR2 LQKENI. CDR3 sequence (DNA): TGTGCCAGCTCAGCACAGGGAGACTATGGCTACACCTTC. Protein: CASSAQGDYGYTF.

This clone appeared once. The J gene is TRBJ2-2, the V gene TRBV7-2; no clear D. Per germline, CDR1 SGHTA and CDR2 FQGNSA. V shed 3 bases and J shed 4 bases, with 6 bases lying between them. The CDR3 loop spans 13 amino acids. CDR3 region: CASSFSSTGELFF. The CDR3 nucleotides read TGTGCCAGCAGCTTTTCCTCCACCGGGGAGCTGTTTTTT. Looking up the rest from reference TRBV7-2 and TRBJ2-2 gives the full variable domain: GAGVSQSPSNKVTEKGKDVELRCDPISGHTALYWYRQSLGQGLEFLIYFQGNSAPDKSGLPSDRFSAERTGGSVSTLTIQRTQQEDSAVYLCASSFSSTGELFFGEGSRLTVL.

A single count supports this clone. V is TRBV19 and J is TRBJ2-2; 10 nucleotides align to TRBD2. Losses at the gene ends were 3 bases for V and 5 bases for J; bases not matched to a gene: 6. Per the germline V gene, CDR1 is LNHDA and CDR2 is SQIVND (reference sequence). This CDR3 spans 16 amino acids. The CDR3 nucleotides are TGTGCCAGTAGTATGACTAGCGGGCCGTTGACCGGGGAGCTGTTTTTT. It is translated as CASSMTSGPLTGELFF.

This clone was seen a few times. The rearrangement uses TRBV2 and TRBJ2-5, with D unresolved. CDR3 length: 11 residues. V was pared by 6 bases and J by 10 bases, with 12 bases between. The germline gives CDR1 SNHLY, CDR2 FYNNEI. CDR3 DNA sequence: TGTGCCAGCAGCGCGATTGAGCTCCAGTACTTC. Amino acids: CASSAIELQYF.

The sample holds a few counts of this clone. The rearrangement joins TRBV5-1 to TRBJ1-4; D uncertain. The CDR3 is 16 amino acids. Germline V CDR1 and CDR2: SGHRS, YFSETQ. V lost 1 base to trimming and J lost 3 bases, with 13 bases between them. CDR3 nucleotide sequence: TGCGCCAGCAGCTTGCGGGAAGTGGTTGCTAATGAAAAACTGTTTTTT. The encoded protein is CASSLREVVANEKLFF.

CDR3: CASSRTGGAETQYF. Written as DNA, the CDR3 is TGTGCCAGCAGCAGGACAGGGGGCGCCGAGACCCAGTACTTC. This sequence joins TRBV9 and TRBJ2-5; 11 nucleotides line up with TRBD1. The ends lost 4 bases at V and 5 bases at J; junction bases unmatched: 4. CDR3 size: 14 residues. Looked up from germline, CDR1 is SGDLS and CDR2 is YYNGEE.

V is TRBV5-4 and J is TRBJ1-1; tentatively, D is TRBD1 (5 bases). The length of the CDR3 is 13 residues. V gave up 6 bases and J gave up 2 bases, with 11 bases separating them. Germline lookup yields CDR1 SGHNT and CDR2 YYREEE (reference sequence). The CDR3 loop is CASTLRGNTEAFF. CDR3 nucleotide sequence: TGTGCCAGCACCTTAAGGGGAAACACTGAAGCTTTCTTT.

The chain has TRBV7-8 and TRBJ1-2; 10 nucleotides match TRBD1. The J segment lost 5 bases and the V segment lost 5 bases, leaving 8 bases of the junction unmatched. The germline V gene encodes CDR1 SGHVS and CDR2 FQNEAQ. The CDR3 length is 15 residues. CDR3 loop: CASSPDGTGVYGYTF. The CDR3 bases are TGTGCCAGCAGCCCCGACGGGACAGGGGTTTATGGCTACACCTTC.

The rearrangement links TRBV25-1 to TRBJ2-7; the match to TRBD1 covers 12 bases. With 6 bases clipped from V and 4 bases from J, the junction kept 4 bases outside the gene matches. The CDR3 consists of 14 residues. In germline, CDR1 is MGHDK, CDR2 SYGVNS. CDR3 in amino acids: CASRGTGGGYEQYF. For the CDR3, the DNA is TGTGCCAGCAGGGGGACAGGGGGCGGGTACGAGCAGTACTTC.

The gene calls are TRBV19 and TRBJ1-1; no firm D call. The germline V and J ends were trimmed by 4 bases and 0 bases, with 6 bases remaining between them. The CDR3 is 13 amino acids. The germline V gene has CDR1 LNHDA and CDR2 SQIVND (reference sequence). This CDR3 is CASSSDLNTEAFF. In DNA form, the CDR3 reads TGTGCCAGTAGTAGTGACTTGAACACTGAAGCTTTCTTT.

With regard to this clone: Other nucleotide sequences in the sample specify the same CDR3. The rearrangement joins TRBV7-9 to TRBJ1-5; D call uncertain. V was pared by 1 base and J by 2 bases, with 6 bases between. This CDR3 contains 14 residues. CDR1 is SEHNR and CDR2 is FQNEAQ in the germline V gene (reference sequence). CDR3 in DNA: TGTGCCAGCAGCTTAGGGCAGGGCAATCAGCCCCAGCATTTT. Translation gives CASSLGQGNQPQHF.

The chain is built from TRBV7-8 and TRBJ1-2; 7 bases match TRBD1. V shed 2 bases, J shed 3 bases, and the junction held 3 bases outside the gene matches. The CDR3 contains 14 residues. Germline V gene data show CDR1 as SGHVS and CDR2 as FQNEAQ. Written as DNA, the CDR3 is TGTGCCAGCAGCTTAACCGACAGGGACTATGGCTACACCTTC. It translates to CASSLTDRDYGYTF.

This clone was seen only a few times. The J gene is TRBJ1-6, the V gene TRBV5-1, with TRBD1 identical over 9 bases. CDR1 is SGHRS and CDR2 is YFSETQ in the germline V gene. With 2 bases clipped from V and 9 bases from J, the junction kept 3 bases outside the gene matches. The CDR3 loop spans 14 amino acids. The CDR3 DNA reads TGCGCCAGCAGCTTACGGGACAGGGCTTCACCCCTCCACTTT. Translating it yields CASSLRDRASPLHF.